These 7 T cell receptor beta chains were sequenced from one sample in a study of cytomegalovirus exposure and HLA in healthy donors. Use of 60 Vbeta and 13 Jbeta primers characterized the PCR. The method was immunoSEQ multiplex PCR; TCRdb's version includes in-frame clones alone and lacks a portion of them. The data hold roughly 150,000 clones, with approximately 76% observed a single time. Specimen: PBMCs. The receptors were sampled from a woman between 18 and 29 years old in good health and CMV-seropositive.

This chain joins TRBV5-6 and TRBJ2-1; 7 bases are a match to TRBD2. The CDR3 covers 14 residues. CDR1 SGHDT and CDR2 YYEEEE come from the germline V gene. The V gene end was trimmed by 4 bases and the J gene end by 4 bases; junction bases not matched to a gene: 5. The CDR3 here is CASSPNSGYNEQFF. The CDR3 DNA reads as TGTGCCAGCAGCCCGAATAGCGGGTACAATGAGCAGTTCTTC.

The chain carries TRBV30 and TRBJ2-2; D is ambiguous. There are 12 residues in the CDR3. Germline assignment: CDR1 GTSNPN and CDR2 SVGIG (reference sequence). The V and J ends lost 2 bases and 7 bases respectively, with 8 bases between them. CDR3 nucleotide sequence: TGTGCCTGGAGTATCGTAAACGGGGAGCTGTTTTTT. It encodes CAWSIVNGELFF.

The rearrangement joins TRBV7-9 to TRBJ1-3; 7 bases align to TRBD1. Germline trimming cut 4 bases from V and 4 bases from J; bases unmatched to any gene: 10. There are 16 residues in the CDR3. Germline CDR1 is SEHNR and CDR2 is FQNEAQ (reference sequence). CDR3 residues: CASSSPEGARGNTIYF. The CDR3 DNA reads TGTGCCAGCAGCTCCCCGGAGGGGGCTAGAGGAAACACCATATATTTT.

The chain uses TRBV7-9 and TRBJ2-1; D is unresolved. Germline CDR1 and CDR2: SEHNR and FQNEAQ (reference sequence). V shed 1 base and J shed 6 bases, with 7 bases lying between them. The CDR3 extends over 13 amino acids. Written as DNA, the CDR3 is TGTGCCAGCAGCTTAGAGTGGGCCAATGAGCAGTTCTTC. Protein sequence: CASSLEWANEQFF.

The V and J genes are TRBV30 and TRBJ2-7, with 7 bases identical to TRBD1. V dropped 8 bases and J dropped 3; count of bases not matched to a gene: 7. Looked up from germline, CDR1 is GTSNPN and CDR2 is SVGIG (reference sequence). This CDR3 contains 12 residues. For the CDR3, the DNA is TGTGCCGCCAAGACAGGGTACTACGAGCAGTACTTC. Its protein product is CAAKTGYYEQYF.

The chain has TRBV11-2 and TRBJ1-4, with D possibly matching TRBD1 (5 bases). Trimming left V 5 bases short and J 5 bases short, with 15 bases between. This CDR3 spans 15 amino acids. Germline values: CDR1 SGHAT, CDR2 FQNNGV. For the CDR3, the DNA is TGTGCCAGCAGCCCCCTCCGGGGGATCAATGAAAAACTGTTTTTT. The encoded protein is CASSPLRGINEKLFF.

The CDR3 region has the DNA TGTGCCAGCTCACCAACTTTACTTGACAGGGCAAATGAGCAGTTCTTC. Translating it yields CASSPTLLDRANEQFF. The chain employs TRBV18 and TRBJ2-1, with 7 nucleotides matching TRBD1. The V gene's germline CDR1 is KGHSH and CDR2 LQKENI. V dropped 2 bases and J dropped 7; count of bases not matched to a gene: 11. The CDR3 length is 16 residues.